The 9 T cell receptor beta chains listed next were all sequenced from one sample in a study of T cells in Graves' hyperthyroidism and ophthalmopathy. Using RNA transcripts as the source, TCR beta CDR3 regions were amplified. Researchers ran a first-round RT-PCR on the TCR CDR3 using the HTBI primer set. In TCRdb, the multiplex PCR reads were re-called with MiXCR into one record per CDR3 protein. The data contain roughly 650,000 distinct CDR3 sequences, more than 15% of them seen just once; the ten biggest clones take up roughly 3.4%. The sample taken for sequencing was blood. The receptors were gathered from a woman aged 40-49 years with Graves' ophthalmopathy.

Only a few counts were recorded for this clonotype. CDR3 loop: CSAPRDSLNTEAFF. Here the CDR3 DNA reads TGCAGTGCTCCGCGGGACAGCCTGAACACTGAAGCTTTCTTT. The chain recombines TRBV20-1 with TRBJ1-1, with 7 bases fitting TRBD1. Unmatched junction bases numbered 6, after V lost 5 bases and J lost 0 bases. This CDR3 is 14 amino acids long. Germline CDR1 reads DFQATT; CDR2 reads SNEGSKA (reference sequence).

This clonotype showed up many times. V is TRBV6-1 and J is TRBJ2-5; TRBD1 agrees at 10 bases. The CDR3 loop spans 17 amino acids. Germline V gives CDR1 MNHNS, CDR2 SASEGT. Trimming cost V 1 base and J 5 bases; bases outside gene matches: 10. Here the CDR3 reads CASSEGGDRGETETQYF. CDR3 nucleotides: TGTGCCAGCAGTGAAGGGGGGGACAGGGGTGAGACGGAGACCCAGTACTTC.

This clonotype was recorded at least ten times. The chain carries TRBV11-2 and TRBJ2-7; D might be TRBD2 (6 bases). Trimming pared 4 bases from V and 1 base from J, leaving 11 bases between. The CDR3 is made up of 14 amino acids. CDR1 is SGHAT, CDR2 FQNNGV, per germline. This CDR3 is CASSSFRGSYEQYF. The CDR3 nucleotides read TGTGCCAGCAGCTCCTTCCGGGGGTCCTACGAGCAGTACTTC.

CDR3 residues: CASAGQAAPSEKLFF. Here the CDR3 DNA reads TGTGCCAGCGCCGGACAGGCGGCGCCTTCCGAAAAACTGTTTTTT. This sequence joins TRBV12-3 or TRBV12-4 and TRBJ1-4, with 7 positions matching TRBD1. This CDR3 has 15 amino acids. Germline trimming cut 8 bases from V and 8 bases from J; bases unmatched to any gene: 14.

Worth noting for this clonotype: A junction end diverges from the germline sequence, so it may reflect a read error. The chain uses TRBV10-3 and TRBJ2-7; the match to TRBD2 covers 7 bases. Per the germline V gene, CDR1 is ENHRY and CDR2 is SYGVKD. The CDR3 length is 15 residues. CDR3: CAIGDSGLGGSEQYF. CDR3 bases: TGTGCCATCGGTGACTCCGGTTTGGGCGGGAGCGAGCAGTACTTC.

This clonotype was seen repeatedly, ten times or more. The chain uses TRBV5-1 and TRBJ1-1, with D perhaps matching TRBD1 (5 bases). Germline V lookup: CDR1 SGHRS, CDR2 YFSETQ. The V gene lost 0 bases and the J gene lost 0 bases, with 12 bases spanning the gap. This CDR3 has 16 residues. The CDR3 region is CASSLGGASMNTEAFF. In DNA form, the CDR3 reads TGCGCCAGCAGCTTGGGAGGGGCTTCCATGAACACTGAAGCTTTCTTT.

This clonotype has just a few counts. The chain links TRBV29-1 to TRBJ1-1, with D unresolved. V was shortened by 4 bases and J by 11 bases, with 14 bases between the two germline ends. Germline assignment: CDR1 SQVTM and CDR2 ANQGSEA. The CDR3 consists of 11 residues. CDR3 residues: CSVASGPFAFF. DNA of the CDR3: TGCAGCGTTGCTTCCGGGCCGTTTGCTTTCTTT.

The chain links TRBV20-1 to TRBJ2-1, with 8 bases lining up with TRBD2. This CDR3 region has 15 residues. Germline loops: CDR1 DFQATT, CDR2 SNEGSKA (reference sequence). Unmatched junction bases numbered 6, after V lost 0 bases and J lost 5 bases. The CDR3 loop reads CSARDLAGFHNEQFF. The CDR3 coding sequence is TGCAGTGCTAGAGATTTAGCGGGATTCCACAATGAGCAGTTCTTC.

There are many counts of this clonotype. The rearrangement links TRBV7-8 to TRBJ1-1; the match to TRBD1 covers 10 bases. With V trimmed by 5 bases and J by 7 bases, 7 bases remained unmatched. Germline CDR1 and CDR2: SGHVS and FQNEAQ. The CDR3 has 14 residues. CDR3 DNA: TGTGCCAGCAGCCTGGACAGGGGGTGGAGTGAAGCTTTCTTT. Amino acids: CASSLDRGWSEAFF.